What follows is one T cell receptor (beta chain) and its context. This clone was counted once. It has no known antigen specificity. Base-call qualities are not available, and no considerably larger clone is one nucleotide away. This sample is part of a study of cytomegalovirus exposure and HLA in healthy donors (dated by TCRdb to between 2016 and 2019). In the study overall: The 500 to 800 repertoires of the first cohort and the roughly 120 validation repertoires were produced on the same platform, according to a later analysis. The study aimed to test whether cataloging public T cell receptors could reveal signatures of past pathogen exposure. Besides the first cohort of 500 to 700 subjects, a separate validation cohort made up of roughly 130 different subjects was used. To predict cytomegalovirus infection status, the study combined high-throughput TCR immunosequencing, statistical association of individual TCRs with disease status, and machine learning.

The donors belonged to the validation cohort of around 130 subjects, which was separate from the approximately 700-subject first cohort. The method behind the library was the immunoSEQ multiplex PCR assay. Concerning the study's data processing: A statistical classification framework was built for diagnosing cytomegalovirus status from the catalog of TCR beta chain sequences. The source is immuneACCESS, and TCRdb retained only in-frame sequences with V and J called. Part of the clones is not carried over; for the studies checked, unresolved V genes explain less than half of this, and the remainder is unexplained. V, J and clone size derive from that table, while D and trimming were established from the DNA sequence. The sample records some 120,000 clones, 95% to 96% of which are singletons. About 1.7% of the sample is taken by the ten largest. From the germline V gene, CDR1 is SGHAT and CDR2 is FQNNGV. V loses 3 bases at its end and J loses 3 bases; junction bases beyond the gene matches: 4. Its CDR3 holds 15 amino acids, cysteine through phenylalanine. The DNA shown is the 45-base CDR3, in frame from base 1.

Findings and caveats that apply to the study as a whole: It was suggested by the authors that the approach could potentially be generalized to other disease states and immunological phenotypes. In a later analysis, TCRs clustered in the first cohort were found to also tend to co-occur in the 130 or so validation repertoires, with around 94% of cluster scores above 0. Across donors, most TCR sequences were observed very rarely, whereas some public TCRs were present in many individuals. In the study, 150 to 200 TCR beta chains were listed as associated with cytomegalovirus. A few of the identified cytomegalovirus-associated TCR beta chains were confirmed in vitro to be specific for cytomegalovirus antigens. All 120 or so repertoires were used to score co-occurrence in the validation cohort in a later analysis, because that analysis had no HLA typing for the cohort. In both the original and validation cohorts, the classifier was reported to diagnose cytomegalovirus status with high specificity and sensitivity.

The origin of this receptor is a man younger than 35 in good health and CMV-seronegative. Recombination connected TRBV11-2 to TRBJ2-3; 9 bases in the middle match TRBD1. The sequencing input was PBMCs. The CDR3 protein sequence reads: CASSFRDRATDTQYF. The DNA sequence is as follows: TGTGCCAGCAGCTTCCGGGACAGGGCGACAGATACGCAGTATTTT.